These T cell receptor beta chains were read from a single sample in a study of blood T cell repertoires in COVID-19. TCRdb's copy holds only in-frame clones and misses some; the assay was immunoSEQ multiplex PCR. The repertoire holds fewer than 250,000 clones, with over 75% as singletons. Sequencing used peripheral blood. Receptors originate from a woman aged 40 to 50 who had recovered from COVID-19. The CDR3 runs from the conserved cysteine through the conserved F or W. Each record gives: J gene, V gene, D gene, clone size, CDR3 protein, CDR3 DNA. The D gene is left open where the match is weak. Clone size is stated in some rows and not others, as once, few, many or a class when expanded.

j_gene: TRBJ2-5
v_gene: TRBV2
d_gene: TRBD2
abundance: .
CDR3aa: CASSEDLAGGETQYF
CDR3nt: TGTGCCAGCAGTGAAGACCTAGCGGGAGGTGAGACCCAGTACTTC

j_gene: TRBJ2-1
v_gene: TRBV6-5
d_gene: .
abundance: once
CDR3aa: CASSLSSYNEQFF
CDR3nt: TGTGCCAGCAGTCTGAGCTCCTACAATGAGCAGTTCTTC

j_gene: TRBJ1-2
v_gene: TRBV6-5
d_gene: .
abundance: .
CDR3aa: CASRSGHYGYTF
CDR3nt: TGTGCCAGCAGATCTGGGCACTATGGCTACACCTTC

j_gene: TRBJ2-7
v_gene: TRBV5-1
d_gene: .
abundance: .
CDR3aa: CASRSDVGEQYF
CDR3nt: TGCGCCAGCAGAAGCGACGTAGGCGAGCAGTACTTC

j_gene: TRBJ2-5
v_gene: TRBV3-1/TRBV3-2
d_gene: TRBD1
abundance: .
CDR3aa: CASSLKTGGETQYF
CDR3nt: TGTGCCAGCAGCCTCAAAACAGGGGGAGAGACCCAGTACTTC

j_gene: TRBJ2-1
v_gene: TRBV5-4
d_gene: TRBD2
abundance: few
CDR3aa: CASSSASGRSDEQFF
CDR3nt: TGTGCCAGCAGCTCCGCTAGCGGGAGGTCGGATGAGCAGTTCTTC

j_gene: TRBJ2-1
v_gene: TRBV25-1
d_gene: TRBD2
abundance: .
CDR3aa: CASKLAGVGPGSNEQFF
CDR3nt: TGTGCCAGCAAATTGGCGGGAGTAGGGCCCGGTAGCAATGAGCAGTTCTTC

j_gene: TRBJ2-1
v_gene: TRBV9
d_gene: TRBD2
abundance: .
CDR3aa: CASSAGYSSGSQNEQFF
CDR3nt: TGTGCCAGCAGCGCCGGTTATTCTAGCGGGTCCCAAAATGAGCAGTTCTTC

j_gene: TRBJ1-1
v_gene: TRBV15
d_gene: TRBD1
abundance: .
CDR3aa: CATSRPGQGVMENTEAFF
CDR3nt: TGTGCCACCAGCAGGCCGGGACAGGGGGTTATGGAGAACACTGAAGCTTTCTTT

j_gene: TRBJ2-7
v_gene: TRBV10-3
d_gene: .
abundance: .
CDR3aa: CAISDTRYEQYF
CDR3nt: TGTGCCATCAGTGATACGAGATACGAGCAGTACTTC

j_gene: TRBJ1-5
v_gene: TRBV5-1
d_gene: .
abundance: .
CDR3aa: CASSLAGDGNQPQHF
CDR3nt: TGCGCCAGCAGCTTGGCGGGGGATGGCAATCAGCCCCAGCATTTT

j_gene: TRBJ1-1
v_gene: TRBV2
d_gene: .
abundance: .
CDR3aa: CASRVAGLGGTEAFF
CDR3nt: TGTGCCAGCAGAGTAGCAGGTCTCGGGGGCACTGAAGCTTTCTTT

j_gene: TRBJ1-3
v_gene: TRBV5-1
d_gene: TRBD1
abundance: once
CDR3aa: CASSPAGDRGSSGNTIYF
CDR3nt: TGCGCCAGCAGCCCGGCGGGGGACAGGGGCAGCTCTGGAAACACCATATATTTT

j_gene: TRBJ2-5
v_gene: TRBV2
d_gene: TRBD1
abundance: few
CDR3aa: CASSDRGPRETQYF
CDR3nt: TGTGCCAGCAGTGACAGGGGGCCGCGGGAGACCCAGTACTTC

j_gene: TRBJ1-4
v_gene: TRBV30
d_gene: .
abundance: .
CDR3aa: CAWGSGLNEKLFF
CDR3nt: TGTGCCTGGGGGTCAGGGCTAAATGAAAAACTGTTTTTT

j_gene: TRBJ1-6
v_gene: TRBV5-6
d_gene: .
abundance: .
CDR3aa: CASSQEDTPLHF
CDR3nt: TGTGCCAGCAGCCAGGAGGATACACCCCTCCACTTT

j_gene: TRBJ2-2
v_gene: TRBV6-5
d_gene: TRBD2
abundance: .
CDR3aa: CASSWTSRDGELFF
CDR3nt: TGTGCCAGCAGTTGGACTAGCCGTGACGGGGAGCTGTTTTTT

j_gene: TRBJ1-5
v_gene: TRBV25-1
d_gene: .
abundance: .
CDR3aa: CASSESQNNQPQHF
CDR3nt: TGTGCCAGCAGTGAAAGTCAGAACAATCAGCCCCAGCATTTT

j_gene: TRBJ1-3
v_gene: TRBV13
d_gene: .
abundance: .
CDR3aa: CASSLGYSGNTIYF
CDR3nt: TGTGCCAGCAGCTTAGGTTACTCTGGAAACACCATATATTTT

j_gene: TRBJ2-1
v_gene: TRBV2
d_gene: .
abundance: .
CDR3aa: CASRRASSYNEQFF
CDR3nt: TGTGCCAGCAGAAGAGCGAGCTCCTACAATGAGCAGTTCTTC

j_gene: TRBJ1-3
v_gene: TRBV27
d_gene: .
abundance: .
CDR3aa: CASSLSLQGISGNTIYF
CDR3nt: TGTGCCAGCAGTTTATCTTTACAGGGAATCTCTGGAAACACCATATATTTT

j_gene: TRBJ2-1
v_gene: TRBV24-1
d_gene: TRBD2
abundance: once
CDR3aa: CATSDRSGSAYNEQFF
CDR3nt: TGTGCCACCAGTGATAGAAGCGGGAGCGCCTACAATGAGCAGTTCTTC

j_gene: TRBJ2-1
v_gene: TRBV27
d_gene: .
abundance: .
CDR3aa: CASRRDGGSYNEQFF
CDR3nt: TGTGCCAGCAGGCGTGACGGGGGCTCCTACAATGAGCAGTTCTTC

j_gene: TRBJ2-3
v_gene: TRBV7-2
d_gene: TRBD2
abundance: once
CDR3aa: CASSWTGTSGSTDTQYF
CDR3nt: TGTGCCAGCAGCTGGACCGGGACTAGCGGGAGCACAGATACGCAGTATTTT

j_gene: TRBJ1-6
v_gene: TRBV6-5
d_gene: .
abundance: .
CDR3aa: CASTSPGSPLHF
CDR3nt: TGTGCCAGCACTAGCCCGGGATCACCCCTCCACTTT

j_gene: TRBJ1-1
v_gene: TRBV5-1
d_gene: TRBD1
abundance: .
CDR3aa: CASSLWATGSDTEAFF
CDR3nt: TGCGCCAGCAGCTTGTGGGCGACAGGGAGTGACACTGAAGCTTTCTTT

j_gene: TRBJ1-3
v_gene: TRBV6-6
d_gene: .
abundance: .
CDR3aa: CASSRHEQGSASGNTIYF
CDR3nt: TGTGCCAGCAGTCGCCACGAGCAGGGTTCCGCGTCTGGAAACACCATATATTTT

j_gene: TRBJ1-5
v_gene: TRBV2
d_gene: TRBD1
abundance: .
CDR3aa: CASTRQGLSNQPQHF
CDR3nt: TGTGCCAGCACAAGACAGGGCCTAAGCAATCAGCCCCAGCATTTT

j_gene: TRBJ1-1
v_gene: TRBV5-6
d_gene: .
abundance: .
CDR3aa: CASSLAVQEEAFF
CDR3nt: TGTGCCAGCAGCTTAGCGGTGCAAGAGGAGGCTTTCTTT

j_gene: TRBJ2-3
v_gene: TRBV7-2
d_gene: TRBD2
abundance: .
CDR3aa: CASSWSVVLAGDTDTQYF
CDR3nt: TGTGCCAGCAGCTGGAGCGTCGTACTAGCGGGAGACACAGATACGCAGTATTTT

j_gene: TRBJ2-3
v_gene: TRBV5-4
d_gene: TRBD1
abundance: .
CDR3aa: CASSRPDRSEANEDTQYF
CDR3nt: TGTGCCAGCAGCCGCCCGGACAGGTCCGAGGCTAATGAGGATACGCAGTATTTT

j_gene: TRBJ2-2
v_gene: TRBV5-6
d_gene: TRBD1
abundance: .
CDR3aa: CASSLQGAMAGELFF
CDR3nt: TGTGCCAGCAGCCTACAGGGGGCGATGGCCGGGGAGCTGTTTTTT

j_gene: TRBJ2-5
v_gene: TRBV28
d_gene: TRBD1
abundance: .
CDR3aa: CATSPGGARKTQYF
CDR3nt: TGTGCCACCAGCCCAGGGGGAGCTCGAAAGACCCAGTACTTC

j_gene: TRBJ1-5
v_gene: TRBV19
d_gene: .
abundance: .
CDR3aa: CASSTGSKSQPQHF
CDR3nt: TGTGCCAGTAGTACGGGTAGTAAGAGTCAGCCCCAGCATTTT

j_gene: TRBJ1-4
v_gene: TRBV19
d_gene: .
abundance: .
CDR3aa: CASSHPPGIGGEKLFF
CDR3nt: TGTGCCAGTAGTCATCCCCCCGGGATAGGAGGTGAAAAACTGTTTTTT

j_gene: TRBJ1-3
v_gene: TRBV5-1
d_gene: .
abundance: .
CDR3aa: CASSLRQLDSGNTIYF
CDR3nt: TGCGCCAGCAGCTTGCGACAGCTAGACTCTGGAAACACCATATATTTT